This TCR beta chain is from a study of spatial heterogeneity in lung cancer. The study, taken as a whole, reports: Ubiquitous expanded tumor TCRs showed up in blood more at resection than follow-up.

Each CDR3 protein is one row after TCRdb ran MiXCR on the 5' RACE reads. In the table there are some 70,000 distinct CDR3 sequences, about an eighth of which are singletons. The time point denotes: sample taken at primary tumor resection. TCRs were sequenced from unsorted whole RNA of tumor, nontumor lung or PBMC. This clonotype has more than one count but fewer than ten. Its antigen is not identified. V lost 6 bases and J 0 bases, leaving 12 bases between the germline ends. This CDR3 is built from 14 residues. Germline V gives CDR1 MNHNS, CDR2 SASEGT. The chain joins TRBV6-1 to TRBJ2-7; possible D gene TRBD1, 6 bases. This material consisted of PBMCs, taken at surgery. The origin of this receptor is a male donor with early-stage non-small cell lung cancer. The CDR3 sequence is CASSGTFYSYEQYF. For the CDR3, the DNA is TGTGCCAGCAGCGGGACATTTTACTCCTACGAGCAGTACTTC.